This TCR beta chain was captured by sequencing in a study of T cells after yellow fever vaccination. Study-wide results and limits: Contamination of FACS-sorted repertoires by abundant clonotypes from the bulk population could occur. The CD4 and CD8 compartments had a small share of their clonotypes in common. After the booster, around 95% of CD4 and approximately 87% of CD8 primary-response clones were re-detected.

They built TCR cDNA with 5'RACE template switching, a step that put in a universal primer site and UMIs. TCRdb re-called the 5' RACE reads through MiXCR, storing one row per CDR3 protein. The sample contains 150,000 or so distinct CDR3 sequences, over 7% of which appear only once. This clonotype was recorded many times. As yet, its antigen is unknown. The CDR3 runs to 12 residues. The germline gives CDR1 LGHNA, CDR2 YNFKEQ. Trimming took off 1 base at V and 5 bases at J, with 2 bases between the two ends. The TCR comes from a man younger than 30 who received the YFV17D yellow fever vaccine. This chain uses TRBV4-2 with TRBJ2-2; D remains unclear. The starting material was CD8+ T cells sorted from PBMCs, obtained 45 days after the yellow fever booster vaccination. Written as DNA, the CDR3 is TGTGCCAGCAGCCAAGTTACCGGGGAGCTGTTTTTT. Protein sequence: CASSQVTGELFF.